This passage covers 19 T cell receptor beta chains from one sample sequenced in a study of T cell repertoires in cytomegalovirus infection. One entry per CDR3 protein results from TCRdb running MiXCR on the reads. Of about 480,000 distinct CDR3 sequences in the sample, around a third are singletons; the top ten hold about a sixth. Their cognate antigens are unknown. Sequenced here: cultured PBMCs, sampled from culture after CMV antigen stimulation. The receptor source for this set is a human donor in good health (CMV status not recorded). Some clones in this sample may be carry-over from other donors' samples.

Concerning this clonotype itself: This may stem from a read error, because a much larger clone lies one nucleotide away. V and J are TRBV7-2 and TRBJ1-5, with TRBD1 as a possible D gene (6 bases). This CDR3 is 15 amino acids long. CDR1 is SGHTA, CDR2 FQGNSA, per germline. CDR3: CASSLDPGGNQTQHF. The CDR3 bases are TGTGCCAGCAGCTTAGACCCTGGGGGCAATCAGACCCAGCATTTT. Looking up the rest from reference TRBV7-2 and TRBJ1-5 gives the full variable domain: GAGVSQSPSNKVTEKGKDVELRCDPISGHTALYWYRQSLGQGLEFLIYFQGNSAPDKSGLPSDRFSAERTGGSVSTLTIQRTQQEDSAVYLCASSLDPGGNQTQHFGDGTRLSIL.

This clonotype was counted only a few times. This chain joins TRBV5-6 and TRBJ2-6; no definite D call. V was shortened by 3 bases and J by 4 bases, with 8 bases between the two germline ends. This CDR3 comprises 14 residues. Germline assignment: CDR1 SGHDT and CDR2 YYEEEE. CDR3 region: CASSSPNGANVLTF. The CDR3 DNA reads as TGTGCCAGCAGCTCCCCAAACGGGGCCAACGTCCTGACTTTC. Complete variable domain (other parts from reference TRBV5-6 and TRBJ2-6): DAGVTQSPTHLIKTRGQQVTLRCSPKSGHDTVSWYQQALGQGPQFIFQYYEEEERQRGNFPDRFSGHQFPNYSSELNVNALLLGDSALYLCASSSPNGANVLTFGAGSRLTVL.

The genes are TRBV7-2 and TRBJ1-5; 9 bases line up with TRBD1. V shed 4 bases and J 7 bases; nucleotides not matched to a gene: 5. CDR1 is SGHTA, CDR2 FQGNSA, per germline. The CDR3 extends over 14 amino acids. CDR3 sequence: CASSSDRGHQPQHF. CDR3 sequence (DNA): TGTGCCAGCAGCTCGGACAGGGGTCACCAGCCCCAGCATTTT.

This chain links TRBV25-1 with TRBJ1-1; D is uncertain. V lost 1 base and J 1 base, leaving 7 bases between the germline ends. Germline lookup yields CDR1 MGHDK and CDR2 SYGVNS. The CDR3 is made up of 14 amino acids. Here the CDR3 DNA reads TGTGCCAGCAGTGAATCATGGGCGAACACTGAAGCTTTCTTT. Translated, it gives CASSESWANTEAFF.

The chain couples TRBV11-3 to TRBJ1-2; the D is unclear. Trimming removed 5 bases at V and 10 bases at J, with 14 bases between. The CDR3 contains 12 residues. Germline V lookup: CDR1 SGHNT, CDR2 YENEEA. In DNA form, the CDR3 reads TGTGCCAGCAGCCCCCGGGCGGGATCCTACACCTTC. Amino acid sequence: CASSPRAGSYTF.

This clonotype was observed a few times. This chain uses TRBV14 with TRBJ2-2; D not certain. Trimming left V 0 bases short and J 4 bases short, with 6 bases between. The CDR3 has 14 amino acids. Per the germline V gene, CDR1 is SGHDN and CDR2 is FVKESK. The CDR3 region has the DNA TGTGCCAGCAGCCAAGAGAGTACCACCGGGGAGCTGTTTTTT. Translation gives CASSQESTTGELFF.

CDR3 amino acids: CSAQKRRNSYNEQFF. DNA of the CDR3: TGCAGTGCTCAAAAGCGGAGAAACTCCTACAATGAGCAGTTCTTC. This sequence joins TRBV20-1 and TRBJ2-1, with D maybe TRBD2 (5 bases). The germline V and J ends were trimmed by 5 bases and 0 bases, with 14 bases remaining between them. Germline CDR1 and CDR2: DFQATT and SNEGSKA (reference sequence). CDR3 size: 15 residues.

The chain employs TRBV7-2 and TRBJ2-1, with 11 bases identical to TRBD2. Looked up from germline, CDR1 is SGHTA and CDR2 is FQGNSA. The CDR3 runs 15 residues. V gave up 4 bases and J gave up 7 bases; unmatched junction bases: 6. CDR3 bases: TGTGCCAGCAGCTCTGCGGCTAGCGGGAGGAATGAGCAGTTCTTC. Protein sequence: CASSSAASGRNEQFF.

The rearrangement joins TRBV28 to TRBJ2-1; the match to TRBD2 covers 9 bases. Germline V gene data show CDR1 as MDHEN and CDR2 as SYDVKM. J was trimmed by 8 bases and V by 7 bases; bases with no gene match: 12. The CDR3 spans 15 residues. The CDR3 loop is CASNKGGRAVDEQFF. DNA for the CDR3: TGTGCCAGCAATAAAGGCGGGAGGGCCGTGGATGAGCAGTTCTTC.

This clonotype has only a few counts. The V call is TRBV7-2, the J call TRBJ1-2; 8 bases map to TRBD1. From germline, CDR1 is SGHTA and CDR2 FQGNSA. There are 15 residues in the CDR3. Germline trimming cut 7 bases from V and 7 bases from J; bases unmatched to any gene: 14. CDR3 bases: TGTGCCAGCACCAAAGTGGGACAGGTGCGAAGTGGCTACACCTTC. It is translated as CASTKVGQVRSGYTF.

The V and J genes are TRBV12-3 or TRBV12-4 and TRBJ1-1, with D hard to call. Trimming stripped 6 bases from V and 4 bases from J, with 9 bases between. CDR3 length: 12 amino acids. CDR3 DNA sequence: TGTGCCAGCAGCCGGAGTGGCACTGAAGCTTTCTTT. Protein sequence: CASSRSGTEAFF.

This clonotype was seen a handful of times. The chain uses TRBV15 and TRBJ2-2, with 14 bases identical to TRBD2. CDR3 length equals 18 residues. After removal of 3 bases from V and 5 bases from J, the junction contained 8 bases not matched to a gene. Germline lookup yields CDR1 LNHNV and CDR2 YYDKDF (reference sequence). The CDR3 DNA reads TGTGCCACCAGCAGCGGCCGACTAGCGGGAGGGCTAACCGGGGAGCTGTTTTTT. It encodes CATSSGRLAGGLTGELFF.

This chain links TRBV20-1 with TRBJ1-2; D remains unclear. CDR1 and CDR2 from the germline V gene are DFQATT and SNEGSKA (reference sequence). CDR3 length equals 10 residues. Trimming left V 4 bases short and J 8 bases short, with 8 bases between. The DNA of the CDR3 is TGCAGTGCTAAGAGTGAGGGCTACACCTTC. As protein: CSAKSEGYTF.

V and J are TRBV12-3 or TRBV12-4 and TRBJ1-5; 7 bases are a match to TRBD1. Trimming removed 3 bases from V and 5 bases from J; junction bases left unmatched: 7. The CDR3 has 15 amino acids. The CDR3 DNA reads TGTGCCAGCAGTTTGAGACAGGGCGCCCATCAGCCCCAGCATTTT. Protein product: CASSLRQGAHQPQHF.

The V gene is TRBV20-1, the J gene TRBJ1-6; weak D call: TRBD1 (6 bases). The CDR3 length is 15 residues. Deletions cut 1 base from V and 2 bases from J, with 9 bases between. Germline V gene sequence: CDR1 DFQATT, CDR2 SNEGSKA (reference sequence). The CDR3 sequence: CSARAGEAYNSPLHF. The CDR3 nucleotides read TGCAGTGCTAGAGCAGGGGAGGCCTATAATTCACCCCTCCACTTT.

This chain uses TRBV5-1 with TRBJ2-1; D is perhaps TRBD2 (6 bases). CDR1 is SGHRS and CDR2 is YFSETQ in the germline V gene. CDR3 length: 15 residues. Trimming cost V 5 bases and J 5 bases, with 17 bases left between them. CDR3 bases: TGCGCCAGCAGGGAAGGGAGCGGCGGGAACAATGAGCAGTTCTTC. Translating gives CASREGSGGNNEQFF.

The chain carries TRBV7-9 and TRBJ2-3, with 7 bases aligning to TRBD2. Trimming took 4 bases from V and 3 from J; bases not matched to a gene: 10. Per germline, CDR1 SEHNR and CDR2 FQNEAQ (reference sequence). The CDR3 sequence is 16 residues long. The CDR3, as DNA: TGTGCCAGCAGCTACCACGCGGGAGTGGGAACAGATACGCAGTATTTT. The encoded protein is CASSYHAGVGTDTQYF.

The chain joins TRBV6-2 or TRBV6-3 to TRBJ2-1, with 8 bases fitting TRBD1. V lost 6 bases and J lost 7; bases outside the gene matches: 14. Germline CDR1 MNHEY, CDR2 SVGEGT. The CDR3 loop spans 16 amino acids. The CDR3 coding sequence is TGTGCCAGCAGAATGATAGGGGCAGGGGGCTTGAATGAGCAGTTCTTC. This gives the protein CASRMIGAGGLNEQFF.

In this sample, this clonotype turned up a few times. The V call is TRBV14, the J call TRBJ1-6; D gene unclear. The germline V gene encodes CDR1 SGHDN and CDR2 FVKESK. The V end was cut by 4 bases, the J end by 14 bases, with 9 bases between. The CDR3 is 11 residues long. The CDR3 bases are TGTGCCAGCAGCCTATCCGGGGCCCTCCACTTT. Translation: CASSLSGALHF.